The present T cell receptor (beta chain) was sequenced within a study of Ad26.COV2.S vaccination and SARS-CoV-2 variants. Study details: Among those in the COV1001 Ad26.COV2.S trial arm was the donor. Findings and caveats of the study: Assessments of TCR breadth and depth may have underestimated the total T cell responses.

Concerning this clone: Its matching antigen is unknown.

Documented treatment: approximately 18 received Ad26.COV2.S at low or high dose, single or two shots; 5 received placebo; per-sample allocation not given. Specimens were obtained on day 63 following the first vaccine or placebo injection. Repertoires were generated with immunoSEQ multiplex PCR, while TCRdb's copy carries only in-frame clones and drops some. The sample shows roughly 240,000 clones, over 75% of them seen only once. Germline V gene data show CDR1 as WSHSY and CDR2 as SAAADI. The CDR3 contains 15 residues. V dropped 3 bases and J dropped 2 bases, with 14 bases sitting between them. The material was peripheral blood, obtained in a trial of Ad26.COV2.S vaccine versus placebo. The rearrangement links TRBV10-2 to TRBJ2-7; D is possibly TRBD1 or TRBD2 (5 bases each). The TCR comes from a person between 18 and 59 years old who received the Ad26.COV2.S COVID-19 vaccine or a placebo. This CDR3 is CASSEEGSYAYEQYF. As DNA, the CDR3 is TGCGCCAGCAGTGAAGAGGGGAGTTATGCCTACGAGCAGTACTTC.